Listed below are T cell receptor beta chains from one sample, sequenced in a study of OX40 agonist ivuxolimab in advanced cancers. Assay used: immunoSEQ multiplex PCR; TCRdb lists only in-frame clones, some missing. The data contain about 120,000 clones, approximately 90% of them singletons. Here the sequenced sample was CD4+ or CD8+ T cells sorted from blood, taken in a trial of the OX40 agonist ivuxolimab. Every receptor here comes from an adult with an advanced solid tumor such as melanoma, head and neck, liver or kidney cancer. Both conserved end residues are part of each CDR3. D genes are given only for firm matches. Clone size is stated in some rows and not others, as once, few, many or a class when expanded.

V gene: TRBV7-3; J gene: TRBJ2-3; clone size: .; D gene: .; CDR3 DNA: TGTGCCAGCAGCCCGGGTCCGGATACGCAGTATTTT; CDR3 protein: CASSPGPDTQYF
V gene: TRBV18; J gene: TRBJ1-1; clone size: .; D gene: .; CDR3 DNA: TGTGCCAGCTCACTCTCAATGAACACTGAAGCTTTCTTT; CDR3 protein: CASSLSMNTEAFF
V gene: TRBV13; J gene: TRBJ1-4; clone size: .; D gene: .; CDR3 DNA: TGTGCCAGCAGCTACCGCCCCGAAAAACTGTTTTTT; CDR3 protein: CASSYRPEKLFF
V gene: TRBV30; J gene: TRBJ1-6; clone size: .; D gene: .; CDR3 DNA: TGTGCCTGGAGTGCCGGGACGGCCGATAATTCACCCCTCCACTTT; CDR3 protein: CAWSAGTADNSPLHF
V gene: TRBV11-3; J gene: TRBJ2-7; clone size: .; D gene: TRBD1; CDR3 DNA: TGTGCCAGCAGCCAGGGACAGTACGAGCAGTACTTC; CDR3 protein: CASSQGQYEQYF
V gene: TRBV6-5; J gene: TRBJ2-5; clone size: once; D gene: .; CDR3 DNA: TGTGCCAGCAGTCAAGGGGGGATTCGAGAGACCCAGTACTTC; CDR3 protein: CASSQGGIRETQYF
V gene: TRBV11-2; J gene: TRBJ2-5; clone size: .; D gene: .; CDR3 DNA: TGTGCCAGCAGCATGGGCCAGATTAAACAAGAGACCCAGTACTTC; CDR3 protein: CASSMGQIKQETQYF
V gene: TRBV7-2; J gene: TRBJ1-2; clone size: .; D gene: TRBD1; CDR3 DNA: TGTGCCAGCAGCCCGGGGACAGGGGACCTCTATGGCTACACCTTC; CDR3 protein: CASSPGTGDLYGYTF
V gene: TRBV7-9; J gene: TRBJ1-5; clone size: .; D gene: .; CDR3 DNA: TGTGCCAGCAGCTTAAAAGGGGGCAATCAGCCCCAGCATTTT; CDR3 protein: CASSLKGGNQPQHF
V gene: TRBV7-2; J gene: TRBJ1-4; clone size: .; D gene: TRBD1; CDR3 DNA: TGTGCCAGCAGCGGCCAGGGACAGATGAATGAAAAACTGTTTTTT; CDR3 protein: CASSGQGQMNEKLFF
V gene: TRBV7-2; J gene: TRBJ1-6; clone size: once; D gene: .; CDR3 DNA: TGTGCCAGCAGCTCAGGGCAAGTCAAAGATTCACCCCTCCACTTT; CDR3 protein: CASSSGQVKDSPLHF
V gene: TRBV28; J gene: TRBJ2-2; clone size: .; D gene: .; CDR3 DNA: TGTGCCAGCAGTTTAGGGCAGAACACCGGGGAGCTGTTTTTT; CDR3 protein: CASSLGQNTGELFF
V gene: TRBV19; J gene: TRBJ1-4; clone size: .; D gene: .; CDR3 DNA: TGTGCCAGTTCCCTACAGGGCGGAAAACTGTTTTTT; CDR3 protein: CASSLQGGKLFF
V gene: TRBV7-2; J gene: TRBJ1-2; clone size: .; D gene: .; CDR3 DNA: TGTGCCAGCAGCTTATACACGATTAACTATGGCTACACCTTC; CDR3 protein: CASSLYTINYGYTF
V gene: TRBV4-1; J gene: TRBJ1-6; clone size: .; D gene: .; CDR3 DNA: TGCGCCAGCAGCCAAAGCGGGGGTTCTTCCTATAATTCACCCCTCCACTTT; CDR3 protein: CASSQSGGSSYNSPLHF
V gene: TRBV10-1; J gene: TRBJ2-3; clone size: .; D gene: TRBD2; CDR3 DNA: TGCGCCAGCAGTGACCCTAGCGGGGGGCACACAGATACGCAGTATTTT; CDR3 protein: CASSDPSGGHTDTQYF
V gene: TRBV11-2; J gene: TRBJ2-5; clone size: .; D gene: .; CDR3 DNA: TGTGCCAGCAGCTTTCCCGTACAAGAGACCCAGTACTTC; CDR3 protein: CASSFPVQETQYF
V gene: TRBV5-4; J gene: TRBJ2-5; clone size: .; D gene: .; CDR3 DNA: TGTGCCAGCAGCGGGGTCGCATATGTGGACGGTCAAGAGACCCAGTACTTC; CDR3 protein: CASSGVAYVDGQETQYF
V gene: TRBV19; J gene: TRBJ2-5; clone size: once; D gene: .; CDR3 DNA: TGTGCCAGTAGTGCACTTCAGGGCTCTCAAGAGACCCAGTACTTC; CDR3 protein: CASSALQGSQETQYF
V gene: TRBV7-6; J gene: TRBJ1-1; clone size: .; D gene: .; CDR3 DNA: TGTGCCAGCAGCTTAGTCGGCGGCTTAAACACTGAAGCTTTCTTT; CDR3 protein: CASSLVGGLNTEAFF
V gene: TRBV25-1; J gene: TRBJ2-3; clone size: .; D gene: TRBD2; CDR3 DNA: TGTGCCAGCAGTCCCCAGGGAGCGGGGGGTCGTGATACGCAGTATTTT; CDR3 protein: CASSPQGAGGRDTQYF
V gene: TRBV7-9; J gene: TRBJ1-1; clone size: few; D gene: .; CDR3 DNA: TGTGCCAGCAGCGAAAACGTTCGTGAAGCTTTCTTT; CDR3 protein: CASSENVREAFF
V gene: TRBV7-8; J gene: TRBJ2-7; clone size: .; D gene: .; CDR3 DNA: TGTGCCAGCAGCCTATCTCCGGGGGAGAGCTACGAGCAGTACTTC; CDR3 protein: CASSLSPGESYEQYF
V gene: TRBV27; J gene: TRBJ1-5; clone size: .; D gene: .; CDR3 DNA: TGTGCCAGCAGTTCAACCGGGTCCCGCAATCAGCCCCAGCATTTT; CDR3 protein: CASSSTGSRNQPQHF
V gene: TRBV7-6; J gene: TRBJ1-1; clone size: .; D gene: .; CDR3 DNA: TGTGCCAGCAGCGGGGACACGAACACTGAAGCTTTCTTT; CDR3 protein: CASSGDTNTEAFF
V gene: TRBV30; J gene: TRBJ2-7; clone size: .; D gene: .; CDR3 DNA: TGTGCCTGGAGTGTACGGGTGTACGAGCAGTACTTC; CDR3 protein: CAWSVRVYEQYF
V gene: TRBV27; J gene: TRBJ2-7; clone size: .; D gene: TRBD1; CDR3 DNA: TGTGCCACCGGGGGGGGACAGGGGACCTACGAGCAGTACTTC; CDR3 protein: CATGGGQGTYEQYF
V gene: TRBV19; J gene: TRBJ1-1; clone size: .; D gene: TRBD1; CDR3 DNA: TGTGCCAGTAGCACCAACAGGGGAACTGAAGCTTTCTTT; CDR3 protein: CASSTNRGTEAFF
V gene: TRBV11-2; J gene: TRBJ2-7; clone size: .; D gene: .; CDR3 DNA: TGTGCCAGCAGCTTACAGGCTGGTGGGCCCGAGCAGTACTTC; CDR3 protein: CASSLQAGGPEQYF
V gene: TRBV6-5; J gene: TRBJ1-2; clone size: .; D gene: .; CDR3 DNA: TGTGCCAGCAGTGAAGTTACAGGCAACTGGGGCTACACCTTC; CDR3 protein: CASSEVTGNWGYTF
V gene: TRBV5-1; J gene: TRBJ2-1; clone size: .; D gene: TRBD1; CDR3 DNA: TGCGCCAGCAGCCAGCAGGGGGCTAGGGCCAATGAGCAGTTCTTC; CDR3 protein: CASSQQGARANEQFF
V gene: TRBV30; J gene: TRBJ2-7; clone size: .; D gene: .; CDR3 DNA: TGTGCCTGGAGTCAGGGGCCGTACGAGCAGTACTTC; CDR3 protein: CAWSQGPYEQYF
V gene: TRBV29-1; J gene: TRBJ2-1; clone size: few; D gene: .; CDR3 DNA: TGCAGCGTTGAGTGGTCGGGTGATGAGCAGTTCTTC; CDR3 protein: CSVEWSGDEQFF
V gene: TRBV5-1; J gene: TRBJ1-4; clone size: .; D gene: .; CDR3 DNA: TGCGCCAGCAGCGGGATGGGGGTAACTAATGAAAAACTGTTTTTT; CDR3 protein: CASSGMGVTNEKLFF
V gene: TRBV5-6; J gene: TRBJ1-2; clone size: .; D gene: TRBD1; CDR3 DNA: TGTGCCAGCAGCTTGGCGACAGGGAGTTATGGCTACACCTTC; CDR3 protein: CASSLATGSYGYTF
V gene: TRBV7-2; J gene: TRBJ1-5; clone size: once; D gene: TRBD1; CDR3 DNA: TGTGCCAGCAGCTTTCTGGGACAGGTCAATCAGCCCCAGCATTTT; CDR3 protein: CASSFLGQVNQPQHF
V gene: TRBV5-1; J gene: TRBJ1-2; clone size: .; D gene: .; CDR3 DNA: TGCGCCAGCAGTTACGACACCCGCGGTGGCTACACCTTC; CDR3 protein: CASSYDTRGGYTF
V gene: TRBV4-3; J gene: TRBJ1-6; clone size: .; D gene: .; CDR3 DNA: TGCGCCAGCAGCCAAGAAACGAGAAATAATAATTCACCCCTCCACTTT; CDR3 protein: CASSQETRNNNSPLHF
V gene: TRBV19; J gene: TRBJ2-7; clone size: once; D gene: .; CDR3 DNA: TGTGCCAGTAGTATTAGTAGCGGCATCTACGAGCAGTACTTC; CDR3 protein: CASSISSGIYEQYF
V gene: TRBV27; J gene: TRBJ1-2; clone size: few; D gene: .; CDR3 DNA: TGTGCCAGCAGTTCCTATGCAAACACCTATGGCTACACCTTC; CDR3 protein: CASSSYANTYGYTF
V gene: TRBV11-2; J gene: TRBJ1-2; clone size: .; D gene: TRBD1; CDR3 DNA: TGTGCCAGCTCCCTAACGGGACAGAGTAACTATGGCTACACCTTC; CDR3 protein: CASSLTGQSNYGYTF
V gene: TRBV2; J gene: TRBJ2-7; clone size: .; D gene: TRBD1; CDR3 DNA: TGTGCCAGCAGAAAGGGACAGGGAGCCTACGAGCAGTACTTC; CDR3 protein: CASRKGQGAYEQYF
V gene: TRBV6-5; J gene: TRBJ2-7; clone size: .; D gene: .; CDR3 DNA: TGTGCCAGCAGCCTTGATAGACAGTACGAGCAGTACTTC; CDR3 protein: CASSLDRQYEQYF
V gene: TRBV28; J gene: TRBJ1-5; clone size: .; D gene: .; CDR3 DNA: TGTGCCAGCAGTTTTACCCACAGGGTTACCAATCAGCCCCAGCATTTT; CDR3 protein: CASSFTHRVTNQPQHF
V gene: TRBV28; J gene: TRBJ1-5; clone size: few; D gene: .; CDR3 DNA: TGTGCCAGCAGTTTAGTTGGTTCAGGGCATCAGCCCCAGCATTTT; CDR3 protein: CASSLVGSGHQPQHF
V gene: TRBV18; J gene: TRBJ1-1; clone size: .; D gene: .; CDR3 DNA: TGTGCCAGCTCACCATTAGTCACCACTGAAGCTTTCTTT; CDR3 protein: CASSPLVTTEAFF
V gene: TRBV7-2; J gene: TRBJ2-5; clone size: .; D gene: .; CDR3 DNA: TGTGCCAGCAGCTCCACGCAGGCCATCGGGGAGACCCAGTACTTC; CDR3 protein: CASSSTQAIGETQYF
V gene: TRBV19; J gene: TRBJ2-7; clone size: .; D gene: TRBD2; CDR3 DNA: TGTGCCAGTAGTCCGCGGACTAGCGAATCCTACGAGCAGTACTTC; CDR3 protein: CASSPRTSESYEQYF
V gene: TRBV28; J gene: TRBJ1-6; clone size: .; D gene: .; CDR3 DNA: TGTGCCAGCAGACGCAGACAGAGCCATTTCCTCCCCGGCCCTCACTTT; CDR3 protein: CASRRRQSHFLPGPHF
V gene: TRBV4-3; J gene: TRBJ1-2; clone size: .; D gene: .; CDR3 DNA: TGCGCCAGCAGCCAAGACGTCAACCAAACTCCGTCCTTC; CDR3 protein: CASSQDVNQTPSF
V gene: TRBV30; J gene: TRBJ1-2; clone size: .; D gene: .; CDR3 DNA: TGTGCCTGGAGTCCAGCGGCGGGCTACACCTTC; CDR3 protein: CAWSPAAGYTF
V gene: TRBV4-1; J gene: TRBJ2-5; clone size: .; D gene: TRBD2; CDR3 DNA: TGCGCCAGCAGCCAAGTTCTAGCGGGGGGGCCGCGGCAAGAGACCCAGTACTTC; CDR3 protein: CASSQVLAGGPRQETQYF
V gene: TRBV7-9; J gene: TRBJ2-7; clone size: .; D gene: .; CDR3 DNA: TGTGCCAGCAGCTTAGCGCAAATGGGGGAGACGGACTTC; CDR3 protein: CASSLAQMGETDF
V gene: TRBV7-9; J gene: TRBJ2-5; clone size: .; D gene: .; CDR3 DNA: TGTGCCAGCAGCCTACAAGAGACCCAGTACTTC; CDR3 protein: CASSLQETQYF
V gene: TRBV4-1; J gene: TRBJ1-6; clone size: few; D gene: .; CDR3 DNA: TGCGCCAGCAGCGGAACAGGGCAGGGTTATTCACCCCTCCACTTT; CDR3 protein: CASSGTGQGYSPLHF
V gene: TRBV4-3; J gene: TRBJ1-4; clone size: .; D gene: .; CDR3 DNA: TGCGCCAGCAGCCCCGGGCAGGGTGATGAAAAACTGTTTTTT; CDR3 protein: CASSPGQGDEKLFF